This TCR beta chain was documented in a study of blood T cell repertoires in COVID-19 (dated by TCRdb to 2018 to 2021). Background on the whole study: Collaborator samples came from the United States, Italy and Spain and covered acute and convalescent phases of COVID-19. Samples were obtained from the ongoing ImmuneRACE study (first 160 participants) and from over a thousand subjects provided by 6 global collaborators. HLA class I and class II types, where available, came from metadata supplied by the sample provider rather than from assay-based typing. The prospective study material was composed of cDNA or gDNA derived from T cells, B-cell-depleted T cells, or PBMCs. Nearly every sample came with metadata listing a de-identified subject ID, COVID-19 status, age in years and sex. The repertoires were released in a freely available public database intended as a resource for research on the immune response to SARS-CoV-2. Subjects who had been exposed to COVID-19, were actively infected with it, or had recovered from it provided the deeply sampled blood TCRbeta repertoires that made up the dataset. Study-level results and caveats: The quantity of clinical and demographic metadata differed by source and by participant and was supplied without curation.

TCRbeta CDR3 regions were amplified from genomic DNA by means of the immunoSEQ Assay, a bias-controlled multiplex PCR. The paper's processing steps were these. The number of nucleated cells in each sample was estimated from the amplification of reference gene primers within the assay. To quantify the absolute abundance of each unique TCRbeta CDR3 rearrangement, sequence reads were collapsed and filtered. Productive Simpson clonality was computed per sample as the square root of Simpson's diversity index over productive rearrangements. TCRdb holds this immuneACCESS table with in-frame rearrangements only. Some clones are missing; in checked studies, unresolved V genes explain under half, and the rest has no known cause. For V, J and clone size, that table is used; D and trimming come from the DNA. For this sample the table gives fewer than 500,000 clones, of which more than 75% were detected only once. Of the sample, 0.97% falls within the top ten clones.

Participants in the prospective study were enrolled through a virtual design, were aged about 18 to 100 years, and lived in roughly 26 United States geographic areas. In the prospective study, participants were assigned to cohorts based on the clinical history participants reported in a screening survey and a study questionnaire. In the prospective study, mobile phlebotomists collected whole blood, serum and a nasopharyngeal or oropharyngeal swab from each participant. Over an approximately two-month period, participants in the prospective study had the option of providing additional blood draws and questionnaires. Blood samples from the prospective study were shipped frozen or at room temperature prior to DNA extraction. With regard to this clone: Its antigen is unknown. Base qualities are not at hand, and no much larger clone is one base apart.

Sequences MRHNA (CDR1) and SNTAGT (CDR2) are obtained from the germline V gene. Taken from cysteine to phenylalanine, the CDR3 has 15 residues. The DNA shown is the 45-base CDR3, in frame from base 1. The V end loses 6 bases and the J end loses 0 bases, and a stretch of 14 bases separates them. The chain joins TRBV6-4 to TRBJ1-1; TRBD1 is perhaps the D gene, given 6 matching bases. The sample was PBMCs or T cells enriched from blood (not recorded which). The clonotype was recovered from a woman aged 25 to 45 with acute COVID-19. The DNA reads as follows: TGTGCCAGCAGGAGGGTTCAGGGGCTGAACACTGAAGCTTTCTTT. Its protein product is CASRRVQGLNTEAFF.